Shown below are 3 T cell receptor beta chains from a single sample sequenced in a study of blood T cell repertoires in COVID-19. Profiled with immunoSEQ multiplex PCR; TCRdb holds only in-frame clones, not every one. Among roughly 110,000 clones listed, around 84% were seen once. The sequenced sample consisted of peripheral blood. Receptor source: a man aged 40-50 years with acute or convalescent COVID-19.

The gene calls are TRBV19 and TRBJ1-1; TRBD1 aligns across 7 bases. The germline V gene has CDR1 LNHDA and CDR2 SQIVND (reference sequence). The CDR3 has 14 residues. Losses at the gene ends were 6 bases for V and 4 bases for J; bases not matched to a gene: 8. DNA for the CDR3: TGTGCCAGTAGCAGTCGGACAGGCCGCACTGAAGCTTTCTTT. Translating gives CASSSRTGRTEAFF.

A few counts support this clone. The chain couples TRBV28 to TRBJ2-5, with D possibly being TRBD1 (6 bases). CDR1 and CDR2 (germline): MDHEN, SYDVKM. The CDR3 loop spans 14 amino acids. Trimming left V 7 bases short and J 5 bases short, with 17 bases between. The CDR3 reads CASTGQPTRETQYF. The DNA of the CDR3 is TGTGCCAGCACCGGACAGCCCACTAGGGAGACCCAGTACTTC.

This clone was counted once. This chain connects TRBV28 to TRBJ2-1; perhaps TRBD2 as D (6 bases). Germline CDR1 reads MDHEN; CDR2 reads SYDVKM. The ends were cut back, 8 bases at V and 0 bases at J, with 8 bases in the middle. The CDR3 sequence is 13 residues long. Here the CDR3 reads CASFGSSYNEQFF. Written as DNA, the CDR3 is TGTGCCAGCTTCGGGAGCTCCTACAATGAGCAGTTCTTC. The full variable domain, its missing parts supplied by reference TRBV28 and TRBJ2-1, is DVKVTQSSRYLVKRTGEKVFLECVQDMDHENMFWYRQDPGLGLRLIYFSYDVKMKEKGDIPEGYSVSREKKERFSLILESASTNQTSMYLCASFGSSYNEQFFGPGTRLTVL.